This T cell receptor beta chain is from a study of Tregs in tolerant kidney transplant recipients. Study-level findings and limits: Donor-specific Treg expansion exceeded global Treg expansion in tolerant patients, suggesting antigen drive.

Repertoires were generated with immunoSEQ multiplex PCR, while TCRdb's copy carries only in-frame clones and drops some. Found here are about 8,300 clones, about 35% of them singletons; the top ten hold approximately 6%. To note about this clone: Its antigen is as yet unknown.

Recipient PBMCs carried a CFSE label and met irradiated graft donor PBMCs for over 5 days before FACS sorting. The V end was cut by 0 bases, the J end by 4 bases, with 10 bases between. The CDR3 has 14 residues. Germline CDR1 SGHNT, CDR2 YYREEE (reference sequence). The sequencing used CD8+ T cells from blood cultured with allogeneic cells, collected before the transplant. The V call is TRBV5-4, the J call TRBJ1-1; perhaps TRBD1 as D (5 bases). The TCR sequence derives from a human patient who received a combined kidney and bone marrow transplant. CDR3 DNA: TGTGCCAGCAGCTTGGCCTCAGGGTTCACTGAAGCTTTCTTT. Translating it yields CASSLASGFTEAFF.